Given below is one T cell receptor (beta chain) in context. No antigen is known for it. One end of the junction is discordant with germline, which a read error may explain. The CDR3 starts with the cysteine, ends with the phenylalanine, and has 16 residues. Kept here is only the CDR3 DNA, which spans 48 bases and is read in frame from base 1. From a lookup of the germline V gene (reference sequence), CDR1 and CDR2 are SSHAT and FNYEAQ. This specimen belongs to a study of shared clonotypes between healthy human individuals (dated by TCRdb to the early 2020s). Broadly, across the study: The cohort included three men and a couple of women between 18 and 49 years of age. Between about 0.94 and 8.9 billion PBMCs per donor were obtained by leukapheresis. Libraries were prepared and TCR repertoires were sequenced by different laboratories using diverse techniques, in order to increase sequencing depth and limit assay-specific biases. To estimate repertoire size and how much clonotypes are shared between individuals, the study performed deep sequencing of blood TCR repertoires from about five healthy adults. For each donor, CD4 naive and CD4 memory were each run on three plates, CD8 naive on two plates, and CD8 memory on one plate. Study-wide findings and limitations: Pairwise subsampling indicated that sequencing depth was expected to affect the degree of clonotype sharing among donors. The small number of donors limited the genetic and exposure-history diversity represented. When a handful of donors were compared, the shared fraction of clonotypes was about 5.4% for naive CD4, roughly 3.4% for naive CD8, 2% to 2.5% for memory CD4, and less than 0.5% for memory CD8. Higher generation probabilities were observed for clonotypes shared by all four sorted-subset donors than for non-shared clonotypes. Sampling was restricted to blood, and TCR repertoires in tissues likely differ from the TCR repertoires found in blood. Estimated clonotype richness was generally larger for naive than for memory subsets. Incomplete sequencing was indicated by rarefaction of sorted-subset datasets, despite the large sequencing depth.

TCR CDR3 regions were amplified from genomic DNA by multiplex PCR using the deep immunoSEQ assay. Genomic DNA extracted from each cell subset was distributed evenly over all wells of several immunoSEQ 96-well plates, and each plate served as one replicate. For sorted subsets, each replicate PCR was loaded with approximately 190 ng genomic DNA, equivalent to 30,000 or so T cell genomes. Purified libraries were quantified with a Qubit 3.0 fluorometer, sized on a Bioanalyzer 2100, and re-quantified with the KAPA Library Quantification kit. Every immunoSEQ 96-well plate was sequenced on a dedicated single-read 150-cycle Illumina NextSeq 550 flow cell. As for how the authors treated the data: Because the immunoSEQ output included only junctional sequences and no quality scores, the filtering could not be the same as the filtering used for full-length reads. To assign V/J genes and CDR3, sequences were annotated against IMGT germline references using PyIR, a Python wrapper for IgBLAST v1.9. Any read was removed if the V/J assignment was weak (E-value above 1e-6), the CDR3 was missing, or the read contained stop codons, out-of-frame junctions, or ambiguous translated residues. A V3J clonotype was defined by an identical inferred V gene, J gene, and CDR3 amino acid sequence. Percentage overlap between repertoires was computed as shared unique clonotypes divided by the size of the smaller repertoire. Richness of each repertoire was evaluated using RTK rarefaction, the Chao1 estimator, and Recon v2.1 estimates of unobserved clonotypes. Generation probabilities for all TCRbeta clonotypes obtained by the gDNA method from a handful of donors were computed using OLGA. TCRdb obtained this table from immuneACCESS and retained in-frame rearrangements with V and J assigned. These tables miss some clones; where compared with another copy, unresolved V genes account for less than half of the shortfall, and the remainder is unexplained. V and J calls and clone size are given by that table; D and trimming were obtained from the DNA. The sample contains more than 2,000,000 clones, 90% to 95% of them found a single time. The top ten constitute roughly 0.15% of the sample.

Donors were healthy HIV-negative adults with no recently reported acute infections or vaccinations. Every donor was a Caucasian adult residing in Nashville, Tennessee, USA. CD4+ T cells were enriched through magnetic negative selection, after which naive cells were positively selected on CD45RA and the remaining negative fraction served as the memory subset. After blood collection by leukapheresis, PBMCs were isolated using Ficoll-Histopaque density gradient centrifugation and then cryopreserved in the vapor phase of liquid nitrogen. Analytical flow cytometry was used to check the purity and quantity of every magnetically sorted T cell population. Each sorted fraction had its genomic DNA isolated and then quantified by UV absorbance on a Nanodrop 2000c.

The chain is encoded by TRBV7-7 joined to TRBJ2-7; 11 central nucleotides agree with TRBD2. This TCR derives from a man between 18 and 29 years old in good health. Sequencing was done on a sample of naive CD4+ T cells sorted from blood. The cell subset or site label, as the study defines it: CD45RA+ positively selected. The CDR3 here reads CASTERASGRRREQYF. In nucleotides, the sequence is TGTGCTAGCACCGAGAGGGCTAGCGGGAGGCGGCGGGAGCAGTACTTC. Here the CDR3 is joined to the reference TRBV7-7 and TRBJ2-7 genes, and the full variable domain is: GAGVSQSPRYKVTKRGQDVTLRCDPISSHATLYWYQQALGQGPEFLTYFNYEAQPDKSGLPSDRFSAERPEGSISTLTIQRTEQRDSAMYRCASTERASGRRREQYFGPGTRLTVT.